This entry features one T cell receptor beta chain sequence. This clonotype was seen just once. The clone's antigen remains unknown. One base away there is no much larger clone; base qualities are not given. One read alone is a weak basis. The data originate from a study of Graves' ophthalmopathy and Graves' hyperthyroidism (dated by TCRdb to the late 2010s). At the level of the whole study: Peripheral blood was collected at initial diagnosis, before any treatment. An independent validation cohort was composed of 18 hyperthyroidism patients and around 16 patients who later progressed from hyperthyroidism to ophthalmopathy. In about six hyperthyroidism patients, the T-cell repertoires found in thyroid tissue were compared with those found in blood. The study used TCR beta repertoire signatures to distinguish Graves' ophthalmopathy from Graves' hyperthyroidism and to predict progression to ophthalmopathy. To explore V-J signatures that distinguish ophthalmopathy from hyperthyroidism, a discovery set of around 100 patients was enrolled, made up of approximately 45 with ophthalmopathy and roughly 55 with stable hyperthyroidism. In total, approximately 140 blood samples were TCR-sequenced: roughly 45 ophthalmopathy, roughly 80 hyperthyroidism and approximately 17 hyperthyroidism-to-ophthalmopathy patients. After sampling, hyperthyroidism patients received methimazole starting at 30 mg daily, and ophthalmopathy patients received high-dose intravenous methylprednisolone. Study-wide findings and limitations: No statistical method was used to predetermine the sample size, and group allocation was not hidden from the investigators. In validation, the model predicted ophthalmopathy progression with 70.59% sensitivity and roughly 78% specificity; some 13 predicted patients were CT-confirmed with GO in a median of around 6 months. Among expanded thyroid clonotypes with frequency above 0.001, most also showed up in blood, which suggests that blood repertoires may reflect the thyroid immune response. Ophthalmopathy was separated from stable hyperthyroidism by the 13-signature model with about 85% sensitivity and 81.08% specificity in cross-validation and with 80%/75% in the test set.

V and J are trimmed by 5 bases and 3 bases, and the gene matches miss 10 bases of the junction. Its CDR3 holds 16 amino acids, cysteine through phenylalanine. The read is trimmed to its CDR3 DNA, 48 bases read in frame from base 1. CDR1 and CDR2 are read off the germline V gene (reference sequence) as WNHNN and SYGVQD. For repertoire sequencing, the TCR beta CDR3 regions were amplified from RNA transcripts. A first-round RT-PCR used HTBI primers with the Qiagen OneStep RT-PCR kit, followed by a second-round multiplex PCR, size selection and purification. Libraries were sequenced paired-end with 100 bp reads on an Illumina HiSeq2000. In the paper's pipeline: SOAPnuke was used for read processing, and reads with adapters, uncalled bases, a mean Phred below 15, or no exact constant-primer or identifier match were discarded. COPE v1.2.5 was used to merge high-quality paired reads. Each unique nucleotide sequence was defined as a clonotype, and clonotypes were aligned to IMGT TRB V, D and J references with MiTCR v1.1. Only V-J combinations with frequency above 0.0001 were analysed, covering 99% to 99.2% of repertoires. A TCR clonal expansion and chaos score per V-J combination was defined as the ratio of F50 clonal expansion to chaos observed in the TCRdist matrix. Welch's t-statistics and random forest were used to narrow the features down to 13 V-J combinations, which were then fed into a naive Bayes classifier. The Morisita-Horn index was used to measure how similar the thyroid and blood repertoires were. TCRdb trimmed the raw reads at Q25, called clones with MiXCR and kept productive beta chains. CDR3 protein sequences are deduplicated, and each keeps its most common genes and DNA. These V and J calls are TCRdb output, not the study's own analysis. For this sample there are roughly 50,000 distinct CDR3 sequences; less than 65% appear just once. The leading ten clones occupy around 25% of the sample.

The ophthalmopathy patients had moderately to severely active disease, with a Clinical Activity Score of 3 or higher, a NOSPECS grade of 4 or higher, and a disease duration of less than 3 months. Patients with other autoimmune diseases, uncontrolled infections, pregnancy or lactation were excluded from the study. Diagnosis relied on clinical symptoms, serum thyroxine, TRAb, thyroid ultrasound and orbital computed tomography. Using Ficoll-Paque density gradient centrifugation, PBMCs were isolated from about 9.4 ml of fresh peripheral blood. Trizol reagent was used to extract the total RNA, and its quality was then checked on an Agilent 2100 Bioanalyzer.

The chain is made from TRBV10-1 and TRBJ2-7; 10 of the junction bases match TRBD2. This receptor was obtained from an adult man with Graves' ophthalmopathy. Sample: peripheral blood. The encoded CDR3 is CASSPTGTSAHYEQYF. The DNA sequence is given as TGCGCCAGCAGTCCCACCGGGACTAGCGCACACTACGAGCAGTACTTC.